A single sample is the source of the 2 T cell receptor beta chains below, sequenced in a study of OX40 agonist ivuxolimab in advanced cancers. The table came from immunoSEQ multiplex PCR; TCRdb's copy has only in-frame clones and leaves some out. The sample records about 64,000 clones, 82% being singletons. The specimen comprised CD4+ or CD8+ T cells sorted from blood, sampled in a trial of the OX40 agonist ivuxolimab. These receptors came from an adult with an advanced solid tumor such as melanoma, head and neck, liver or kidney cancer.

Only a few counts were recorded for this clone. This chain connects TRBV18 to TRBJ2-7, with TRBD1 as a possible D gene (5 bases). Per germline, CDR1 KGHSH and CDR2 LQKENI. V shed 3 bases and J shed 2 bases, with 8 bases lying between them. The CDR3 sequence is 13 residues long. The CDR3 here is CASSPSGTYEQYF. In DNA form, the CDR3 reads TGTGCCAGCTCACCCTCAGGGACCTACGAGCAGTACTTC.

This chain links TRBV6-6 with TRBJ2-7, with D perhaps TRBD1 (6 bases). Trimming left V 6 bases short and J 5 bases short, with 11 bases between. CDR3 length: 12 amino acids. Germline V gene lookup returns CDR1 MNHNY and CDR2 SVGAGI (reference sequence). The CDR3 region has the DNA TGTGCCAGCAGGTTACAGGGTAACGAGCAGTACTTC. Amino acids: CASRLQGNEQYF.